A selection of T cell receptor beta chains follows, all from one sample in a study of OX40 agonist ivuxolimab in advanced cancers. Assay used: immunoSEQ multiplex PCR; TCRdb lists only in-frame clones, some missing. The sample consists of over 85,000 clones, roughly four fifths of them appearing once. Material: CD4+ or CD8+ T cells sorted from blood, obtained in a trial of the OX40 agonist ivuxolimab. The source is an adult with an advanced solid tumor such as melanoma, head and neck, liver or kidney cancer. Both conserved end residues are part of each CDR3. The D gene is left open where the match is weak. Some rows have no size entry. The others give once, few or many, or a class for an expanded clone.

J gene,D gene,clone size,V gene,CDR3 DNA,CDR3 protein
TRBJ2-2,TRBD2,.,TRBV9,TGTGCCAGCAGCGTAGGGGGCGGGAGCGCCGGGGAGCTGTTTTTT,CASSVGGGSAGELFF
TRBJ1-1,.,.,TRBV10-3,TGTGCCATCAGTGATTCGAACAGAGGCACTGAAGCTTTCTTT,CAISDSNRGTEAFF
TRBJ2-3,TRBD2,.,TRBV5-1,TGCGCCAGCAGTCCCGGGACTAGCGTCACAGATACGCAGTATTTT,CASSPGTSVTDTQYF
TRBJ1-2,.,.,TRBV4-2,TGTGCCAGCAGCCAATCGGATAACTATGGCTACACCTTC,CASSQSDNYGYTF
TRBJ1-2,.,.,TRBV28,TGTGCCAGCAGTTTATGGAGGACAGATTACTACACCTTC,CASSLWRTDYYTF
TRBJ1-2,.,.,TRBV2,TGTGCCACCTTCCTAGACTATGGCTACACCTTC,CATFLDYGYTF
TRBJ1-1,.,.,TRBV7-7,TGTGCCAGCAGCTTATGGGGGCTAGCTTTCTTT,CASSLWGLAFF
TRBJ1-2,.,.,TRBV4-3,TGCGCCAGCAGCCAAGATCCCCGGCCAATGGGGGGCTACACCTTC,CASSQDPRPMGGYTF
TRBJ1-2,.,.,TRBV5-6,TGTGCCAGCAGCTTGAGGAGAAACTATGGCTACACCTTC,CASSLRRNYGYTF
TRBJ1-5,.,once,TRBV28,TGTGCCAGCAGTTTTCTGGAGAGGAGACCCGAGGGGCCCCAGCATTTT,CASSFLERRPEGPQHF
TRBJ2-7,TRBD2,.,TRBV7-2,TGTGCCAGCAGTCGGACTAGCGGAACCTACGAGCAGTACTTC,CASSRTSGTYEQYF
TRBJ1-2,TRBD1,.,TRBV7-9,TGTGCCAGCAGCGTAAGACAGGGGTATGGCTACACCTTC,CASSVRQGYGYTF
TRBJ1-3,TRBD1,.,TRBV6-1,TGTGCCAGCAGACCCAGGACAGGGGCTGGAAACACCATATATTTT,CASRPRTGAGNTIYF
TRBJ1-2,TRBD1,.,TRBV7-2,TGTGCCAGCAGCTTAGGACAGGGCACGCATGGCTACACCTTC,CASSLGQGTHGYTF
TRBJ2-2,TRBD1,.,TRBV25-1,TGTGCCAGCAGCAACAGGGGGCTCAACACCGGGGAGCTGTTTTTT,CASSNRGLNTGELFF
TRBJ2-7,.,.,TRBV7-9,TGTGCCAGCAGCTTAGCCGGGTTAGGGAACTACGAGCAGTACTTC,CASSLAGLGNYEQYF
TRBJ2-2,.,.,TRBV7-2,TGTGCCAGCAGCTTAACAGGTTTCACCGGGGAGCTGTTTTTT,CASSLTGFTGELFF
TRBJ2-7,.,.,TRBV5-1,TGCGCCAGCAGCTCCCTAGGGGTGCAGTACTTC,CASSSLGVQYF
TRBJ1-6,.,once,TRBV7-6,TGTGCCAGCAGCCACAGGGTGAGAGACTCCTATAATTCACCCCTCCACTTT,CASSHRVRDSYNSPLHF
TRBJ2-7,.,.,TRBV6-5,TGTGCCAGCAGTTATCGACAAGGGTACGAGCAGTACTTC,CASSYRQGYEQYF
TRBJ1-5,.,.,TRBV6-6,TGTGCCAGCAGTTACAGACAGAATAGCAATCAGCCCCAGCATTTT,CASSYRQNSNQPQHF
TRBJ2-3,.,.,TRBV25-1,TGTGCCAGCAGTGGAAGACGCCCAGATACGCAGTATTTT,CASSGRRPDTQYF
TRBJ2-5,TRBD2,.,TRBV5-6,TGTGCCAGCAGCTTCGGCGGGACTATGGGGGAGACCCAGTACTTC,CASSFGGTMGETQYF
TRBJ2-5,.,.,TRBV15,TGTGCCACCAGCAGATTTGACAGTGAAGAGACCCAGTACTTC,CATSRFDSEETQYF
TRBJ1-2,TRBD1,.,TRBV7-9,TGTGCCAGCAGCTTATCCGGACAGGGGGGGTATGGCTACACCTTC,CASSLSGQGGYGYTF
TRBJ1-5,TRBD1,.,TRBV5-1,TGCGCCAGCAGCGTTGGACAGGGCGATCAGCCCCAGCATTTT,CASSVGQGDQPQHF
TRBJ2-4,.,.,TRBV6-1,TGTGCCAGCAGCGAAGGGGGGGTGGGAAACATTCAGTACTTC,CASSEGGVGNIQYF
TRBJ1-6,.,.,TRBV28,TGTGCCAGCAGACCACAAGAAGGGGTCGGGACACCCCTCCACTTT,CASRPQEGVGTPLHF
TRBJ1-2,.,.,TRBV6-4,TGTGCCAGCACCAACGGGGTGTCGAACACCTTC,CASTNGVSNTF
TRBJ2-5,.,.,TRBV9,TGTGCCAGCAGCCTGTTAGAGGGGGCGGGGGAGACCCAGTACTTC,CASSLLEGAGETQYF
TRBJ2-6,TRBD2,.,TRBV7-3,TGTGCCAGCAGCTTGGACGGGACTAGGGGGGCCAACGTCCTGACTTTC,CASSLDGTRGANVLTF